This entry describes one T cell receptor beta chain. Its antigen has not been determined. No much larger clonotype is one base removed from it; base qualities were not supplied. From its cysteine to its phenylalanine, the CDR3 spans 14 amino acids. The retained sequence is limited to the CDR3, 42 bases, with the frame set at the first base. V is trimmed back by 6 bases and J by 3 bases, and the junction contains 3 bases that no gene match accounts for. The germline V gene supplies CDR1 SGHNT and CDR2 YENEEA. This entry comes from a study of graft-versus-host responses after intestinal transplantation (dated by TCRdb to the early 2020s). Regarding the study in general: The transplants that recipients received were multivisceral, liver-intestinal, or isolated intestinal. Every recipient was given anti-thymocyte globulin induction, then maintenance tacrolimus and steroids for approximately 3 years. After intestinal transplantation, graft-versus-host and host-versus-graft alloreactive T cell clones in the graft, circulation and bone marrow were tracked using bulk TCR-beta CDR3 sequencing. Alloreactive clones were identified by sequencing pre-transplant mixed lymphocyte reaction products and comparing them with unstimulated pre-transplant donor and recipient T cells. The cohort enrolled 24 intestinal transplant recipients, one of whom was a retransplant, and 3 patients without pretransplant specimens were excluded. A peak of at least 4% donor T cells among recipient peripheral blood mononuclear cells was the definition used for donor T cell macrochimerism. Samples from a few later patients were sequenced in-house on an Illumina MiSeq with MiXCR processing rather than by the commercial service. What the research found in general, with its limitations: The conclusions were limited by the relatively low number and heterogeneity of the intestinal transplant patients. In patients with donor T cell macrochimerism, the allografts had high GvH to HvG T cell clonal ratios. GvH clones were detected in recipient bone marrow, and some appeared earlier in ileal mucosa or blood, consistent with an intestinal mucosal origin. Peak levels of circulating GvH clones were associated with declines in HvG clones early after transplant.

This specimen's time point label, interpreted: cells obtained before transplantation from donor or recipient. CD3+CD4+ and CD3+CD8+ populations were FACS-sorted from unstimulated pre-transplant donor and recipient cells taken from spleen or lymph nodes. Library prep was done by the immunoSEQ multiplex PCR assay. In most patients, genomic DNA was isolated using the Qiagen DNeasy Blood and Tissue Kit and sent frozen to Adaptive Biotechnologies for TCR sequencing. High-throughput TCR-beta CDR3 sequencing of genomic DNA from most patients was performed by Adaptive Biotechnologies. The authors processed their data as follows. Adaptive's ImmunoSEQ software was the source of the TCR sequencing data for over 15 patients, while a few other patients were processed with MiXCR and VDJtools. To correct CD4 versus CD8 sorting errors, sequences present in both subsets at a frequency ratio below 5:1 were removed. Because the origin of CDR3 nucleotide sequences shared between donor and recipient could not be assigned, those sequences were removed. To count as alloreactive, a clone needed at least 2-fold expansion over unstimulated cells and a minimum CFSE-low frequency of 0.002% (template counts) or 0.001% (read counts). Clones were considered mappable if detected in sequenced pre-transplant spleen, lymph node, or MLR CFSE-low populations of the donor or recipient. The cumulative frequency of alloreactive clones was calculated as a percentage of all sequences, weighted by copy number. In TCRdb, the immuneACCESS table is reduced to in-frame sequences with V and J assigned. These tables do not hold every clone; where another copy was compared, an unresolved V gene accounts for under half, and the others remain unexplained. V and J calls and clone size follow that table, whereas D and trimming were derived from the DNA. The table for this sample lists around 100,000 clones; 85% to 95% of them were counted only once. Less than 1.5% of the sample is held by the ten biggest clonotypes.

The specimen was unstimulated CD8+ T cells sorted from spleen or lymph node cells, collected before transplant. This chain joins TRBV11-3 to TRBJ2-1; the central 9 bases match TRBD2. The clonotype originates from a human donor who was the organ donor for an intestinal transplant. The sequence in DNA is TGTGCCAGCAGTCCAGCGGGAGGCTACAATGAGCAGTTCTTC. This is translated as CASSPAGGYNEQFF. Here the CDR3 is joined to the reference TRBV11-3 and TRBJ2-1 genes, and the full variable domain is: EAGVVQSPRYKIIEKKQPVAFWCNPISGHNTLYWYLQNLGQGPELLIRYENEEAVDDSQLPKDRFSAERLKGVDSTLKIQPAELGDSAVYLCASSPAGGYNEQFFGPGTRLTVL.